This TCR beta chain appears in the sequencing data of a study of beta chain features in type 1 diabetes. As regards this clone: The antigen is undetermined. Germline and junction disagree at one end, which may indicate a read error.

What was sequenced were expressed TCRB transcripts, since all of the isolated RNA had been reverse transcribed. Method: immunoSEQ multiplex PCR; TCRdb's copy keeps in-frame clones and lacks some. The repertoire includes about 180,000 clones, around 13% of them detected once, and 0.62% sits in the top ten. The study, taken as a whole, reports: Compared with healthy donors, patients appeared to share more similar naive, central memory and regulatory TCRB repertoires.

The CDR3 sequence is 15 residues long. Per germline, CDR1 SNHLY and CDR2 FYNNEI. This TCR derives from a woman younger than 35 in good health. The sequencing input was central memory CD4+ T cells from blood. The chain recombines TRBV2 with TRBJ1-2; perhaps TRBD1 as D (6 bases). In nucleotides, the CDR3 is TGTGCCAGCAGTGAGCCTAACAGGGCTAAGTATGGCTACACCTTC. It codes for CASSEPNRAKYGYTF.